This TCR beta chain is from a study of blood T cells in healthy people across ages. Isolated PBMCs totaled at least 7 million in each sample. The authors ran a second PCR of about 6 to 12 cycles using a sample-barcoded 5' primer and a J-beta primer mix. TCRdb passed the 5' RACE reads through MiXCR, listing each CDR3 protein once. The sample has over 1,500,000 distinct CDR3 sequences, around 50% seen once. With regard to this clonotype: Antigen specificity is unknown.

Findings of the study overall: Naive CD4+ cell counts and diversity both ran higher in long-lived than in aged donors.

This clonotype was obtained from a woman aged 40 to 50 in good health. The sample was blood.

The DNA of the CDR3 is TGCGCCAGCAGCACACCCCCGGGGCGGTCGGCAACTAATGAAAAACTGTTTTTT. Its protein product is CASSTPPGRSATNEKLFF. The V and J genes are TRBV5-1 and TRBJ1-4, with a weak D call TRBD1 (5 bases). This CDR3 spans 18 amino acids. Trimming shortened V by 4 bases and J by 0 bases, and 19 bases separated the two germline ends. CDR1 and CDR2 from the germline V gene are SGHRS and YFSETQ.